This T cell receptor beta chain came from a study of cytomegalovirus exposure and HLA in healthy donors. Nominally healthy donors were sampled, though unrecorded immune exposures were likely. Findings and limits, study-wide: In a later analysis, several top co-occurrence clusters appeared linked to parvovirus B19, influenza, CMV and Epstein-Barr virus. TCR beta chains numbering approximately 150 were designated cytomegalovirus-associated. Earlier analysis yielded a pattern in which most TCR beta V segments were productive about 90% or about 30% of the time.

On this clone itself: What it binds is unknown.

13 Jbeta primers and 60 Vbeta primers were used for the PCR. Data came from immunoSEQ multiplex PCR; TCRdb stores just in-frame clones and leaves some out. The data hold 99,000 or so clones, with about 83% observed a single time. Per germline, CDR1 SGHRS and CDR2 YFSETQ. V was trimmed by 0 bases and J by 6 bases, leaving 10 bases between them. This CDR3 region has 14 residues. This clonotype originated in a female donor in good health and CMV-seropositive. Specimen: PBMCs. The J gene is TRBJ2-4, the V gene TRBV5-1, with a weak D call TRBD1 (5 bases). DNA of the CDR3: TGCGCCAGCAGCTTGGAAGGGGCGGTAAACATTCAGTACTTC. Protein: CASSLEGAVNIQYF.